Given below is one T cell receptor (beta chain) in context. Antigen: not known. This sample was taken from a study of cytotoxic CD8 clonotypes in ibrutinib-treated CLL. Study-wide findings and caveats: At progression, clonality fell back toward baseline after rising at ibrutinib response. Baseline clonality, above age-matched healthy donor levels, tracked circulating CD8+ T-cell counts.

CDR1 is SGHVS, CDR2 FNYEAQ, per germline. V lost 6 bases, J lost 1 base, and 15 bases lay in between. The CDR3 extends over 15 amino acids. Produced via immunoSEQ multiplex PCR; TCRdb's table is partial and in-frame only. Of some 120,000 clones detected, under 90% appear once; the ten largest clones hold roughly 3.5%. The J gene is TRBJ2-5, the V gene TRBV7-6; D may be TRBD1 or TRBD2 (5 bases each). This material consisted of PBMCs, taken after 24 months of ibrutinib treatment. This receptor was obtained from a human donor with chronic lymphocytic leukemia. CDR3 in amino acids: CASRLTPGRQETQYF. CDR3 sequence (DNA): TGTGCCAGCAGGCTAACCCCGGGACGCCAAGAGACCCAGTACTTC.